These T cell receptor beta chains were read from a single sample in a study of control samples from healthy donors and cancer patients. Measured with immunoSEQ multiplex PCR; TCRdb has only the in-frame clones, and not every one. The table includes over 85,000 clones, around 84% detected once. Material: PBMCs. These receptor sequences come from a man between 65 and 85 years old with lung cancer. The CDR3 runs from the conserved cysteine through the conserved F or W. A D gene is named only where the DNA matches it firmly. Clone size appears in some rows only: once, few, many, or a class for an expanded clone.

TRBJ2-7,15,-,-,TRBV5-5,CASSLDPGKTYEQYF,TGTGCCAGCAGCTTGGACCCAGGGAAAACCTACGAGCAGTACTTC
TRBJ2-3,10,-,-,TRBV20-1,CSARPMAQYF,TGCAGTGCAAGACCCATGGCGCAGTATTTT
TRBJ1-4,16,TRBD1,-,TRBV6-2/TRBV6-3,CASSYSGTVSTGKLFF,TGTGCCAGCAGTTACTCAGGGACAGTCTCTACGGGGAAACTGTTTTTT
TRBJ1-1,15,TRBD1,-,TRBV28,CASSSRGLPWAEAFF,TGTGCCAGCAGTTCGAGGGGGCTCCCGTGGGCTGAAGCTTTCTTT
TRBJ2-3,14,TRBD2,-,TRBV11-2,CASSFSGGADTQYF,TGTGCCAGCAGCTTTAGCGGGGGTGCAGATACGCAGTATTTT
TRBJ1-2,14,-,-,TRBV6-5,CASSLTEYHYGYTF,TGTGCCAGCAGTTTAACAGAGTACCACTATGGCTACACCTTC
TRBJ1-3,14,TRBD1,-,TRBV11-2,CASSRRTGRNTIYF,TGTGCCAGCAGCCGTCGGACAGGGCGAAACACCATATATTTT
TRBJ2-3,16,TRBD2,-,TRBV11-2,CASSLNQRGAGDTQYF,TGTGCCAGCAGCTTAAACCAGCGGGGGGCCGGAGATACGCAGTATTTT
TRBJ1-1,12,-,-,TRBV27,CASWSSGTEAFF,TGTGCCAGTTGGAGTTCGGGCACTGAAGCTTTCTTT
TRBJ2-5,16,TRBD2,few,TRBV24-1,CATSDLASGGLETQYF,TGTGCCACCAGTGATTTGGCTAGCGGGGGGCTAGAGACCCAGTACTTC
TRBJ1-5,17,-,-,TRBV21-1,CASSKGPPGRSNQPQHF,TGTGCCAGCAGCAAAGGACCCCCCGGGAGGAGCAATCAGCCCCAGCATTTT
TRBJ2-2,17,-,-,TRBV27,CASSLPVPGSTAGELFF,TGTGCCAGCAGTCTACCGGTCCCTGGGAGTACGGCCGGGGAGCTGTTTTTT
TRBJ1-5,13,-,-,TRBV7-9,CASSPSAGQPQHF,TGTGCCAGCAGCCCCTCGGCGGGTCAGCCCCAGCATTTT
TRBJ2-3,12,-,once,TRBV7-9,CASSSGTDTQYF,TGTGCCAGCAGCTCCGGCACAGATACGCAGTATTTT
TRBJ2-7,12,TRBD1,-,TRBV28,CASSFPDRGANF,TGTGCCAGCAGTTTCCCAGACAGGGGGGCCAACTTC
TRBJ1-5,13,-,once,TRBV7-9,CASSLLTDQPQHF,TGTGCCAGCAGCTTATTGACCGATCAGCCCCAGCATTTT
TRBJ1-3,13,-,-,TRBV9,CASSVGGGNTIYF,TGTGCCAGCAGCGTAGGGGGTGGAAACACCATATATTTT
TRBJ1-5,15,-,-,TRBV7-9,CASQKGGAPNQPQHF,TGTGCCAGCCAGAAGGGTGGGGCACCCAATCAGCCCCAGCATTTT
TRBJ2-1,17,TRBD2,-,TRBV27,CASSLVMAGGPLNEQFF,TGTGCCAGCAGTTTGGTAATGGCGGGGGGTCCCCTCAATGAGCAGTTCTTC
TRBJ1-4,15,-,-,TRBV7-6,CASSSSRANNEKLFF,TGTGCCAGCAGCTCCTCCAGGGCCAATAATGAAAAACTGTTTTTT
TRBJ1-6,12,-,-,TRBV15,CATSRDISPLHF,TGTGCCACCAGCAGAGATATATCACCCCTCCACTTT
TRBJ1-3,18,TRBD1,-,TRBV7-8,CASSLAPGQGKTGNTIYF,TGTGCCAGCAGCTTAGCGCCGGGACAGGGGAAAACTGGAAACACCATATATTTT
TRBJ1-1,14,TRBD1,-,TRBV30,CAWRGQGPGTEAFF,TGTGCCTGGAGGGGACAGGGGCCGGGGACTGAAGCTTTCTTT
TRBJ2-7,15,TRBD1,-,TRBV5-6,CASSFWGQGGYEQYF,TGTGCCAGCAGCTTTTGGGGACAGGGGGGCTACGAGCAGTACTTC
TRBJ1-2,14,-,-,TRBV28,CASSSTGPYYGYTF,TGTGCCAGCAGTTCAACGGGCCCGTATTACGGCTACACCTTC
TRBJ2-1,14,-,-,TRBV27,CASSFGQTYNEQFF,TGTGCCAGCAGTTTCGGTCAGACGTACAATGAGCAGTTCTTC
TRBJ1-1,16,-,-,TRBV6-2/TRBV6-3,CASSYSRARLLSEAFF,TGTGCCAGCAGTTACTCCCGGGCCAGATTACTTTCGGAAGCTTTCTTT
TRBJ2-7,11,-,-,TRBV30,CAWSLGYEQYF,TGTGCCTGGAGTCTGGGCTACGAGCAGTACTTC
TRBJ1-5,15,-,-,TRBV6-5,CASSFTSGSNQPQHF,TGTGCCAGCAGTTTTACATCCGGGAGCAATCAGCCCCAGCATTTT
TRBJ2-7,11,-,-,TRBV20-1,CSARLIYEQYF,TGCAGTGCTAGATTGATCTACGAGCAGTACTTC
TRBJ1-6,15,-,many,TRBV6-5,CASRTWRAYNSPLHF,TGTGCCAGCAGAACTTGGAGGGCTTATAATTCACCCCTCCACTTT
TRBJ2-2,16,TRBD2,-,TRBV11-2,CASSFRGGTNTGELFF,TGTGCCAGCAGCTTTCGCGGGGGAACGAACACCGGGGAGCTGTTTTTT
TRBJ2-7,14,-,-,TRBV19,CASSMTEHSYEQYF,TGTGCCAGTAGTATGACAGAACACTCCTACGAGCAGTACTTC
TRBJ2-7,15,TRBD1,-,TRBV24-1,CATSDPDRRPYEQYF,TGTGCCACCAGTGATCCGGACAGGCGACCCTACGAGCAGTACTTC
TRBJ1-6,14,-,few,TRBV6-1,CASSERRGSAPLHF,TGTGCCAGCAGTGAAAGGAGGGGAAGCGCGCCCCTCCACTTT
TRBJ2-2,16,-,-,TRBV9,CASSVDPGTNTGELFF,TGTGCCAGCAGCGTAGATCCGGGCACGAACACCGGGGAGCTGTTTTTT
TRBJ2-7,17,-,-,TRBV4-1,CASSQDQDSHILYEQYF,TGCGCCAGCAGCCAAGATCAGGACAGCCATATATTATACGAGCAGTACTTC
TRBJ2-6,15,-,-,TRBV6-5,CASSSQPSGANVLTF,TGTGCCAGCAGTTCACAGCCGTCTGGGGCCAACGTCCTGACTTTC
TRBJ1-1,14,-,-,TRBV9,CASSVEEGGTEAFF,TGTGCCAGCAGCGTAGAGGAGGGAGGCACTGAAGCTTTCTTT
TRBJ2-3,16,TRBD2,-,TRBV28,CASSVVAGGGTDTQYF,TGTGCCAGCAGCGTGGTAGCGGGGGGAGGCACAGATACGCAGTATTTT
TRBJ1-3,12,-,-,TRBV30,CAWSYDSNTIYF,TGTGCCTGGAGTTATGATTCAAACACCATATATTTT
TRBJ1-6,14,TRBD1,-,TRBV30,CAWRTDRGTTPLHF,TGTGCCTGGAGAACGGACAGGGGAACAACACCCCTCCACTTT